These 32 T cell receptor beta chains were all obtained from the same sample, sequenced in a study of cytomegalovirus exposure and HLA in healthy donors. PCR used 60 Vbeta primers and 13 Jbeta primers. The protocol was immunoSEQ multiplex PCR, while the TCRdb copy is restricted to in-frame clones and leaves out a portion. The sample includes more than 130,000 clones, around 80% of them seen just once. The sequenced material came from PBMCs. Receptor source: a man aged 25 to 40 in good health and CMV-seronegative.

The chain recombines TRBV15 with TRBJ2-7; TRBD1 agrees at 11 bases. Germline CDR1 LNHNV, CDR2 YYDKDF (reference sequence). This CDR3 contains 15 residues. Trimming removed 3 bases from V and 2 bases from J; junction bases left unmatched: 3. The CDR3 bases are TGTGCCACCAGCAGTCTGGACAGGGGGCCCTACGAGCAGTACTTC. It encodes CATSSLDRGPYEQYF. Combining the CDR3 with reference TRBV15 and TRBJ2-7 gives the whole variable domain DAMVIQNPRYQVTQFGKPVTLSCSQTLNHNVMYWYQQKSSQAPKLLFHYYDKDFNNEADTPDNFQSRRPNTSFCFLDIRSPGLGDTAMYLCATSSLDRGPYEQYFGPGTRLTVT.

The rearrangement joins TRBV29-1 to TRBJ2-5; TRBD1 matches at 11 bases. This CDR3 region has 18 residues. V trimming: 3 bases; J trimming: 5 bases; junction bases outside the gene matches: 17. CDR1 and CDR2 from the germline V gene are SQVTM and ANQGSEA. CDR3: CSVESRDRGVSGRETQYF. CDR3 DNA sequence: TGCAGCGTTGAGAGCCGGGACAGGGGGGTTTCGGGCCGGGAGACCCAGTACTTC.

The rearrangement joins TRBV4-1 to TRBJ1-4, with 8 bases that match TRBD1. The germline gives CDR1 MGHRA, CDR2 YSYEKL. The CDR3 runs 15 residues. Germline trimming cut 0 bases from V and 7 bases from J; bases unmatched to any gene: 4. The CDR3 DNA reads TGCGCCAGCAGCCAAGAGTACAGGGGGACTGAAAAACTGTTTTTT. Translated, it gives CASSQEYRGTEKLFF.

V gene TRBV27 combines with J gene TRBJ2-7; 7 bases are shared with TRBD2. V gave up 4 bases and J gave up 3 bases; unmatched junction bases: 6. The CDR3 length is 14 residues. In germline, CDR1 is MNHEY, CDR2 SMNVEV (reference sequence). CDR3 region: CASSSRGVLYEQYF. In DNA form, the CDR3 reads TGTGCCAGCAGTTCTCGGGGGGTTCTCTACGAGCAGTACTTC.

CDR3 amino acids: CASSLYTGQGGSYEQYF. The CDR3, as DNA: TGTGCCAGCAGTTTGTACACAGGGCAAGGAGGTTCCTACGAGCAGTACTTC. The chain employs TRBV27 and TRBJ2-7; D might be TRBD1 (6 bases). The V end lost 3 bases, the J end lost 1 base, and 19 bases lay between the germline ends. Germline loops: CDR1 MNHEY, CDR2 SMNVEV (reference sequence). This CDR3 comprises 17 residues.

The CDR3 DNA follows: TGTGCCAGCAGGAACAGGGGTGGCAATCAGCCCCAGCATTTT. Amino acids: CASRNRGGNQPQHF. The genes are TRBV6-1 and TRBJ1-5, with TRBD1 matching 7 bases. The CDR3 consists of 14 residues. Trimming removed 6 bases from V and 2 bases from J; junction bases left unmatched: 4. CDR1 and CDR2 from the germline V gene are MNHNS and SASEGT.

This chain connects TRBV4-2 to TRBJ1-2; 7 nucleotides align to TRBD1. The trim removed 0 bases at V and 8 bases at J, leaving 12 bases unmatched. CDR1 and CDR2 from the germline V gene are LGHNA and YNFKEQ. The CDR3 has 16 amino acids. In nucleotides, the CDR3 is TGTGCCAGCAGCCAAGACGGACAGGCAAGGAAAGGAGGCTACACCTTC. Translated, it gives CASSQDGQARKGGYTF.

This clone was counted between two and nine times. The CDR3, as DNA: TGTGCCAGTAGTATATTCGGACAGGGGCAAGAGACCCAGTACTTC. The encoded protein is CASSIFGQGQETQYF. J is TRBJ2-5 and V is TRBV19; the match to TRBD1 covers 9 bases. Germline assignment: CDR1 LNHDA and CDR2 SQIVND (reference sequence). The CDR3 is 15 residues long. V shed 2 bases and J 2 bases; nucleotides not matched to a gene: 3.

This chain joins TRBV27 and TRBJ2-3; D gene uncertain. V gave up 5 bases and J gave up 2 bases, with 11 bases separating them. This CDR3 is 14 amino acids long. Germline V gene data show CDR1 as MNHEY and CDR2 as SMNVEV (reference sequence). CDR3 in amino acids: CASSSYRVTDTQYF. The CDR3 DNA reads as TGTGCCAGCAGTAGCTACCGGGTCACAGATACGCAGTATTTT.

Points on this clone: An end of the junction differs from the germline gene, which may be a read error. The CDR3 sequence: CASSPREDGELLF. CDR3 DNA sequence: TGTGCCAGCTCACCACGCGAAGACGGGGAGCTGCTTTTT. This chain joins TRBV18 and TRBJ2-2; D is perhaps TRBD2 (5 bases). The CDR3 sequence is 13 residues long. CDR1 and CDR2 from the germline V gene are KGHSH and LQKENI.

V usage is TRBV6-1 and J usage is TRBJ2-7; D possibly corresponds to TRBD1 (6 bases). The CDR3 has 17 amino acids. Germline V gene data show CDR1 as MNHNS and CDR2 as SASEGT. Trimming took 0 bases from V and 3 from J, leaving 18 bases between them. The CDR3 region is CASSEAAPGHGIYEQYF. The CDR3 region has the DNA TGTGCCAGCAGTGAAGCGGCTCCGGGACACGGAATCTACGAGCAGTACTTC.

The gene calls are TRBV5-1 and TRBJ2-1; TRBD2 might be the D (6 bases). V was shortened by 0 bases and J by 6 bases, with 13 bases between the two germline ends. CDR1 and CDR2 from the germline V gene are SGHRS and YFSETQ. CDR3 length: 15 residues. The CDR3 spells CASSLGGGIVNEQFF. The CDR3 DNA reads TGCGCCAGCAGCTTGGGGGGCGGGATTGTCAATGAGCAGTTCTTC. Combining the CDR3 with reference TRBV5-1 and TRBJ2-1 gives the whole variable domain KAGVTQTPRYLIKTRGQQVTLSCSPISGHRSVSWYQQTPGQGLQFLFEYFSETQRNKGNFPGRFSGRQFSNSRSEMNVSTLELGDSALYLCASSLGGGIVNEQFFGPGTRLTVL.

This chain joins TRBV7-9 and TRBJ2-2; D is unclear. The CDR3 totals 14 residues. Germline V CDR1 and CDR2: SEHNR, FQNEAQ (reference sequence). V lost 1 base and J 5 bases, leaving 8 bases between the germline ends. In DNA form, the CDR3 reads TGTGCCAGCAGCTTAGTTCCGGGTACCGGGGAGCTGTTTTTT. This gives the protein CASSLVPGTGELFF. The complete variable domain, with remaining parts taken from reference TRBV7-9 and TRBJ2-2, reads DTGVSQNPRHKITKRGQNVTFRCDPISEHNRLYWYRQTLGQGPEFLTYFQNEAQLEKSRLLSDRFSAERPKGSFSTLEIQRTEQGDSAMYLCASSLVPGTGELFFGEGSRLTVL.

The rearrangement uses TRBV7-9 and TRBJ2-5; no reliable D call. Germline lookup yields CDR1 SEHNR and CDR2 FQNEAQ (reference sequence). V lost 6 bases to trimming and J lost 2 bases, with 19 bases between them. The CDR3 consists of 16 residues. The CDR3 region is CASSSPHQVPQETQYF. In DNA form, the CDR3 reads TGTGCCAGCAGTTCACCGCATCAGGTACCGCAAGAGACCCAGTACTTC.

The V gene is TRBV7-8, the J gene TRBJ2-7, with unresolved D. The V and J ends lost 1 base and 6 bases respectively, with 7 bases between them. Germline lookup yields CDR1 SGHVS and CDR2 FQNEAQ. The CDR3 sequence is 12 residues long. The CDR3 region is CASSLGGSEQYF. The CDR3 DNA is TGTGCCAGCAGCTTAGGAGGCTCCGAGCAGTACTTC.

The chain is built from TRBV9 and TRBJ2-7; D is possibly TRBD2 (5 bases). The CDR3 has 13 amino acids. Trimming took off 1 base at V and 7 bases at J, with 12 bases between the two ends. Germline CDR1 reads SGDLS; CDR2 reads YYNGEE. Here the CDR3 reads CASSVTATGEQYF. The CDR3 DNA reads TGTGCCAGCAGCGTAACGGCAACGGGGGAGCAGTACTTC.

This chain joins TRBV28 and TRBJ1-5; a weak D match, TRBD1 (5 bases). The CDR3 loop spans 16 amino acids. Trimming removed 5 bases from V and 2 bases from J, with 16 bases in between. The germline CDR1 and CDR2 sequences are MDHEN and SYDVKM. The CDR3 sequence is CASSPGRGGRNQPQHF. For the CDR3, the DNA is TGTGCCAGCAGTCCCGGGAGGGGAGGGCGCAATCAGCCCCAGCATTTT.

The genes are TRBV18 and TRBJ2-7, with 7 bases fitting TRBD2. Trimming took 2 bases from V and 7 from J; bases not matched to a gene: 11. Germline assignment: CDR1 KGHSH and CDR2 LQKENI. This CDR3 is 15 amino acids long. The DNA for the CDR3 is TGTGCCAGCTCACCATCTAGCGGAGGGGTAGGGGAGCAGTACTTC. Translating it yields CASSPSSGGVGEQYF.

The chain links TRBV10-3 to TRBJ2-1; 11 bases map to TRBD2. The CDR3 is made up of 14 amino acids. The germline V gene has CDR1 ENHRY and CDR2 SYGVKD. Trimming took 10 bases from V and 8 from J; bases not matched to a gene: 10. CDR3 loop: CATTGTSGLHEQFF. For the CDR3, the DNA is TGTGCCACCACGGGGACTAGCGGTCTCCATGAGCAGTTCTTC.

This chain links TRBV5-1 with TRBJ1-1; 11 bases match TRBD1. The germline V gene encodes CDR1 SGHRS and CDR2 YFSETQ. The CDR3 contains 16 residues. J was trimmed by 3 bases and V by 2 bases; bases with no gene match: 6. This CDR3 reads CASSFGGTGGDTEAFF. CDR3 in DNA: TGCGCCAGCAGCTTTGGCGGGACAGGGGGGGACACTGAAGCTTTCTTT.

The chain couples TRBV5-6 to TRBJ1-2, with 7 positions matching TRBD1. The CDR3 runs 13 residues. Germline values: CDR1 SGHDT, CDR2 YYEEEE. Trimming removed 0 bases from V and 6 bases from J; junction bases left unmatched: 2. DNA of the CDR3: TGTGCCAGCAGCTTGGATACAGGGGATGGCTACACCTTC. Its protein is CASSLDTGDGYTF.

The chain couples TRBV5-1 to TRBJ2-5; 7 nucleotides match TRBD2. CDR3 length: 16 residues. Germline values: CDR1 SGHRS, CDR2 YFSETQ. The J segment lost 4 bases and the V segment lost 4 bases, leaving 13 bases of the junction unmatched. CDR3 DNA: TGCGCCAGCAGCCCCCAGCGGGGAGGAGGACGAGAGACCCAGTACTTC. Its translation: CASSPQRGGGRETQYF.

CDR3 amino acids: CASSRSSGNSYNEQFF. CDR3 DNA sequence: TGTGCCAGCAGCCGTTCTAGCGGAAATTCCTACAATGAGCAGTTCTTC. The rearrangement uses TRBV7-9 and TRBJ2-1; 7 nucleotides agree with TRBD2. Trimming at V came to 5 bases and at J to 1 base, leaving 8 bases not matched to a gene. CDR3 length equals 16 residues. CDR1 and CDR2 (germline): SEHNR, FQNEAQ (reference sequence).

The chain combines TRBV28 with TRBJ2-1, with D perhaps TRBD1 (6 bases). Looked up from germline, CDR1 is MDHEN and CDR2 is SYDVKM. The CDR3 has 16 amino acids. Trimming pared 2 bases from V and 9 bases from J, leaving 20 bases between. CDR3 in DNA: TGTGCCAGCAGTTTAGTCGACAGGCCAGGTTATGGTGAGCAGTTCTTC. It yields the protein CASSLVDRPGYGEQFF. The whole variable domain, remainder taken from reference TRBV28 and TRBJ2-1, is DVKVTQSSRYLVKRTGEKVFLECVQDMDHENMFWYRQDPGLGLRLIYFSYDVKMKEKGDIPEGYSVSREKKERFSLILESASTNQTSMYLCASSLVDRPGYGEQFFGPGTRLTVL.

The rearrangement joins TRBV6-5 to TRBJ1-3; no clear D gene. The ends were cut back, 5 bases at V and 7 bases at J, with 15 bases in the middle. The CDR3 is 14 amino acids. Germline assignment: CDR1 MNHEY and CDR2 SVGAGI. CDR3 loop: CASSTLPGLNTIYF. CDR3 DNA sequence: TGTGCCAGCAGTACCCTCCCGGGTTTGAACACCATATATTTT.

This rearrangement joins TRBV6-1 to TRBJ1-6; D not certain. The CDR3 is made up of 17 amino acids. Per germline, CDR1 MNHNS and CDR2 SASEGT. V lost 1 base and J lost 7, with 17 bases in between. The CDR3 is CASSEGWELWVNSPLHF. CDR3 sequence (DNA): TGTGCCAGCAGTGAAGGATGGGAGCTCTGGGTGAATTCACCCCTCCACTTT.

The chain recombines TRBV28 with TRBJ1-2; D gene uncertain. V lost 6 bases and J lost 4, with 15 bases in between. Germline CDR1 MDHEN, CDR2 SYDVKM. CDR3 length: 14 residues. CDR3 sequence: CASSFFNRFYGYTF. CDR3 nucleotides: TGTGCCAGCAGCTTCTTTAACAGATTCTATGGCTACACCTTC.

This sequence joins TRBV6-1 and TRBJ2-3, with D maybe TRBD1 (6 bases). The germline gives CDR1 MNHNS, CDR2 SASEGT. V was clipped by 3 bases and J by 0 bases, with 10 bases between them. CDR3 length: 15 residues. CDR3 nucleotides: TGTGCCAGCAGTGATGTGGGGGCTAGCACAGATACGCAGTATTTT. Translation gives CASSDVGASTDTQYF.

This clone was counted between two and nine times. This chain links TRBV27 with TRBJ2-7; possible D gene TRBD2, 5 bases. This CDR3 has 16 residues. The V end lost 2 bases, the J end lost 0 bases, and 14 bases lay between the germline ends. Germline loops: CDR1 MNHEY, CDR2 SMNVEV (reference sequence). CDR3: CASSLRGSLSSYEQYF. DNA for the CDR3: TGTGCCAGCAGTTTAAGAGGGTCCCTAAGCTCCTACGAGCAGTACTTC.

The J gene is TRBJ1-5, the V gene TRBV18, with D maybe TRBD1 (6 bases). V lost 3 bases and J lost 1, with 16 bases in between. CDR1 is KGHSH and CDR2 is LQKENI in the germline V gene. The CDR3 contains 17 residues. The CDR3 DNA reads TGTGCCAGCTCACCCGACAGGATCCTGTCGAGCAATCAGCCCCAGCATTTT. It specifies CASSPDRILSSNQPQHF.

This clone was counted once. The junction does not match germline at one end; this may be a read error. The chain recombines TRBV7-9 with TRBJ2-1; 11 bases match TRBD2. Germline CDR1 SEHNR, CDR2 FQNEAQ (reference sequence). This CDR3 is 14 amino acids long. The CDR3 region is CASSVAGGGSEQFF. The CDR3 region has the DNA TGTGCCAGCAGCGTAGCGGGAGGGGGGAGTGAGCAGTTCTTC.

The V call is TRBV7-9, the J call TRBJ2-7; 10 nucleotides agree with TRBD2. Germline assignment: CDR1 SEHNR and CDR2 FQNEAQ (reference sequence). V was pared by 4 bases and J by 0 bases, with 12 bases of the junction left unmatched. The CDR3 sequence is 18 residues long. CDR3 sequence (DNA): TGTGCCAGCAGCTCCCTAGCGGGAGCACCTCAGAGCTCCTACGAGCAGTACTTC. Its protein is CASSSLAGAPQSSYEQYF.